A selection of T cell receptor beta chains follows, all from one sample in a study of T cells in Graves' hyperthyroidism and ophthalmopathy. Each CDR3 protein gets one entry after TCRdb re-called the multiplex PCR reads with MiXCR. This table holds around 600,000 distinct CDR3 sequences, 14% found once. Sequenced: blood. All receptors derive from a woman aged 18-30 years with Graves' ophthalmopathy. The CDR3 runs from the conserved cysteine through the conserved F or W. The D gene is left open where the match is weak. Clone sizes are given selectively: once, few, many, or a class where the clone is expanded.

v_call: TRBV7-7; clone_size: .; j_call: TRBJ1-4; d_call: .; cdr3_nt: TGTGCTAGCAGCTTAGGTGGCGTAACTAATGAAAAACTGTTTTTT; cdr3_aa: CASSLGGVTNEKLFF
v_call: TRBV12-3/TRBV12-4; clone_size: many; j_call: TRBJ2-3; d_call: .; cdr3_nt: TGTGCCAGCAGTCCAAAGGGTCGGGTACACAGAGATACGCAGTATTTT; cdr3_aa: CASSPKGRVHRDTQYF
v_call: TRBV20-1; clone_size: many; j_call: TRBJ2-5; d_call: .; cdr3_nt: TGCAGTGCTAGAGGTGGTAGCTTCTGGGAGACCCAGTACTTC; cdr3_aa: CSARGGSFWETQYF
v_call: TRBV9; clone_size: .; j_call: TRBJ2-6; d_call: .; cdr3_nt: TGTGCCAGCGCTCAAGTTTGGGGGGCCAACGTCCTGACTTTC; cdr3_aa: CASAQVWGANVLTF
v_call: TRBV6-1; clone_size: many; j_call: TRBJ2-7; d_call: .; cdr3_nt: TGTGCCAGCAGCCAGACGGGTTCCTACGAGCAGTACTTC; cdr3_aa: CASSQTGSYEQYF
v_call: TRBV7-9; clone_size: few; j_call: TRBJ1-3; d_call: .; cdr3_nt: TGTGCCAGCAGCTTAACTCGTAGCACCATATATTTT; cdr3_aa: CASSLTRSTIYF
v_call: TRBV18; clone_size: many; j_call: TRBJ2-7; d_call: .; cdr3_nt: TGTGCCAGCTCACCGAAGTGGTTCCGTTCCTACGAGCAGTACTTC; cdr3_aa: CASSPKWFRSYEQYF
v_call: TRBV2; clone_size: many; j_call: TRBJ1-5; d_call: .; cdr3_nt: TGTGCCAGCGTTGGGACATTCGATAGCAATCAGCCCCAGCATTTT; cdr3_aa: CASVGTFDSNQPQHF
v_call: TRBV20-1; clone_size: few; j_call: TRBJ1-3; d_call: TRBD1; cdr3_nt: TGCAGTGCTCCGCAACCGGGACAGGGGGCTGGAAACACCATATATTTT; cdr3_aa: CSAPQPGQGAGNTIYF
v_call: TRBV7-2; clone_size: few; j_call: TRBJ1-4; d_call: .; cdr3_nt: TGTGCCAGCACTAACAGAGGGGGGGAAAAACTGTTTTTT; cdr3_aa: CASTNRGGEKLFF
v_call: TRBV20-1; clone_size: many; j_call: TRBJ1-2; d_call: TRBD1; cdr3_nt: TGCAGTGCTCTACAGACAGGGGCAGGCTACACCTTC; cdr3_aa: CSALQTGAGYTF
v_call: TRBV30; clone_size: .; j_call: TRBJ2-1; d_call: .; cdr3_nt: TGTGCCTGGAGTGTCTCAGGGCCCTACAATGAGCAGTTCTTC; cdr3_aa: CAWSVSGPYNEQFF
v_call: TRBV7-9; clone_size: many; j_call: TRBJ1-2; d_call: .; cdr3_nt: TGTGCCAGCAGCACGCCCGGAGGGGACTATGGCTACACCTTC; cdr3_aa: CASSTPGGDYGYTF
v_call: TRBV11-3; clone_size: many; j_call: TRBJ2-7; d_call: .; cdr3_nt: TGTGCCAGCAGCCCCGATGGGGCGGTTGAGGGGGAGCAGTACTTC; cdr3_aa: CASSPDGAVEGEQYF
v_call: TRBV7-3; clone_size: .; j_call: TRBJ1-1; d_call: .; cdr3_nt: TGTGCCAGCAACCTCAAGGGCGGGTTGGGCACTGAAGCTTTCTTT; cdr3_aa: CASNLKGGLGTEAFF
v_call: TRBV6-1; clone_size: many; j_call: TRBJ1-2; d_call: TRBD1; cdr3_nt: TGTGCCAGCAGGCACAGGGGGCGCGGCCATGGCTACACCTTC; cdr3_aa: CASRHRGRGHGYTF
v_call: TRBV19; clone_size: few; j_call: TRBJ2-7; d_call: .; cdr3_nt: TGTGCCAGTAGTATAGGCTCGTCGTGGGGTGCGGTGTCTTCCTACGAGCAGTACTTC; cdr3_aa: CASSIGSSWGAVSSYEQYF
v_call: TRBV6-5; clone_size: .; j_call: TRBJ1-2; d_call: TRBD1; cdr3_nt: TGTGCCAGCAGTTCTTACCGGACAGGGTGGGCCGGAGCTAACTATGGCTACACCTTC; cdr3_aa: CASSSYRTGWAGANYGYTF
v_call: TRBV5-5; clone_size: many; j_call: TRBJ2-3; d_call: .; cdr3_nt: TGTGCCAGCAGCTTGTCTCCGGGAGAGACAGATACGCAGTATTTT; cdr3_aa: CASSLSPGETDTQYF
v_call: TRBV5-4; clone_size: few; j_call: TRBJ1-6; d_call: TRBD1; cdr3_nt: TGTGCCAGCAGCCGACAGGGGACGGATTCACCCCTCCACTTT; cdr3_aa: CASSRQGTDSPLHF
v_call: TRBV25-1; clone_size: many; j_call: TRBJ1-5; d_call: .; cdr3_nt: TGTGCCAGCAGTGACCAGGCCCAGAATCAGCCCCAGCATTTT; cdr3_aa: CASSDQAQNQPQHF
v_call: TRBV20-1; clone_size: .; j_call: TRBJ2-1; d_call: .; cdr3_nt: TGCAGTGCTAAAATTCGACTCCTTAATGAGCAGTTCTTC; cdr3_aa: CSAKIRLLNEQFF
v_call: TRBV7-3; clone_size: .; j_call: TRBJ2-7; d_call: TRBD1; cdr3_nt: TGTGCCAGCAGCTCCCGGACAGGGGGCGAGCAGTACTTC; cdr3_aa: CASSSRTGGEQYF
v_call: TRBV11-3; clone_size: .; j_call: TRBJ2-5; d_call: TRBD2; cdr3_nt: TGTGCCAGCAGCACTAGCGGGATTGGTGGCCAAGAGACCCAGTACTTC; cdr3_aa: CASSTSGIGGQETQYF
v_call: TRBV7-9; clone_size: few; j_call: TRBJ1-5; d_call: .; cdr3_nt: TGTGCCAGCAGCCCCAATGAATACAGGGCCGGGAATCAGCCCCAGCATTTT; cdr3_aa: CASSPNEYRAGNQPQHF
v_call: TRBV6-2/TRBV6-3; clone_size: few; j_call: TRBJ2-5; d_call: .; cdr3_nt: TGTGCCAGCACCAACCGGGAGACCCAGTACTTC; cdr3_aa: CASTNRETQYF
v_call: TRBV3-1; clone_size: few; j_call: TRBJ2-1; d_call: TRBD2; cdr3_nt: TGTGCCAGCAGCCCTCGACTAGCTTTGGGTGAGCAGTTCTTC; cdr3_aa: CASSPRLALGEQFF
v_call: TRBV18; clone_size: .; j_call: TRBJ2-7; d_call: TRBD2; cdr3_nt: TGTGCCAGCTCACCGACGGGGGGGGAAACTACGGCTGAGCAGTACTTC; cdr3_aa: CASSPTGGETTAEQYF
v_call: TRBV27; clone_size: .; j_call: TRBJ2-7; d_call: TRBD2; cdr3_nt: TGTGCCAGCAGTTTCGGGCTAGCGGGAGGGACCTACGAGCAGTACTTC; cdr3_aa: CASSFGLAGGTYEQYF
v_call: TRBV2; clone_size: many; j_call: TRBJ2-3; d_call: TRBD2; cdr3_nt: TGTGCCAGCAGTGAATCTGCCCCCCTGTTAACTAGCGGGATAGGCACAGATACGCAGTATTTT; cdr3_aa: CASSESAPLLTSGIGTDTQYF
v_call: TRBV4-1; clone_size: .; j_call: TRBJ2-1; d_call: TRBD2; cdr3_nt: TGCGCCAGCAGCCAAGCTACTAGCGGGAGGGCCCATATCGAGCAGTTCTTC; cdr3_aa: CASSQATSGRAHIEQFF
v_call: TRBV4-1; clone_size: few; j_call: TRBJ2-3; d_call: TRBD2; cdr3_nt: TGCGCCAGCAGAGAGAGACTAGCGGGAGGTCATACGCAGTATTTT; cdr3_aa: CASRERLAGGHTQYF
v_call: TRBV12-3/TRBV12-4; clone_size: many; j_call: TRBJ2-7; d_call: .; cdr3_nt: TGTGCCAGCAGTTTAGGTTCGGGGTGGGACATGAGTAACCACGAGCAGTACTTC; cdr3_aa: CASSLGSGWDMSNHEQYF
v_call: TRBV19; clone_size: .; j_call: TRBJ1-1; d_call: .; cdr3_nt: TGTGCCAGTAAGAAGCGGGGTTTCACTGAAGCTTTCTTT; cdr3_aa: CASKKRGFTEAFF
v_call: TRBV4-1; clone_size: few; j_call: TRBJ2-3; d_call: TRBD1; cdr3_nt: TGCGCCAGCAGCAAGACAGGGCCCTCCTCCACAGATACGCAGTATTTT; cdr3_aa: CASSKTGPSSTDTQYF
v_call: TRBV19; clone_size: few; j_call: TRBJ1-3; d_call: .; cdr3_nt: TGTGCCAGTAGCAGGGGAGAAAACACCATATATTTT; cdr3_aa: CASSRGENTIYF
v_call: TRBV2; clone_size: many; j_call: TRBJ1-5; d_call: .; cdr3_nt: TGTGCCAGCAGTGAAGCGGGTTATCAGCCCCAGCATTTT; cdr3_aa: CASSEAGYQPQHF
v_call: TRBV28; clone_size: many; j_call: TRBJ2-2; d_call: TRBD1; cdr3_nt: TGCCTTCAAAAGGGACAGCTGAACACCGGGGAGCTGTTTTTT; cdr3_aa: CLQKGQLNTGELFF
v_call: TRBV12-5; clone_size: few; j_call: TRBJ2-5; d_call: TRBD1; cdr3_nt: TGTGCTAGTGGTACGACCGCCGGGACAGGAAGAGGAGAAAGAGAGACCCAGTACTTC; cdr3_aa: CASGTTAGTGRGERETQYF